This T cell receptor beta chain was sequenced during a study of blood T cell repertoires in COVID-19. This clone appeared a few times. This CDR3 has 16 amino acids. V was clipped by 4 bases and J by 6 bases, with 19 bases between them. Germline assignment: CDR1 MRHNA and CDR2 SNTAGT. Assay used: immunoSEQ multiplex PCR; TCRdb lists only in-frame clones, some missing. The data show tens of thousands of clones, 70% to 90% seen once. The rearrangement joins TRBV6-4 to TRBJ2-1, with D tentatively TRBD2 (5 bases). Sequenced input: peripheral blood. The TCR originated in an elderly woman with COVID-19, enrolled during active disease. CDR3 in DNA: TGTGCCAGCAGTGCCACCGGAGGCGATAATGGCAATGAGCAGTTCTTC. Its protein product is CASSATGGDNGNEQFF.